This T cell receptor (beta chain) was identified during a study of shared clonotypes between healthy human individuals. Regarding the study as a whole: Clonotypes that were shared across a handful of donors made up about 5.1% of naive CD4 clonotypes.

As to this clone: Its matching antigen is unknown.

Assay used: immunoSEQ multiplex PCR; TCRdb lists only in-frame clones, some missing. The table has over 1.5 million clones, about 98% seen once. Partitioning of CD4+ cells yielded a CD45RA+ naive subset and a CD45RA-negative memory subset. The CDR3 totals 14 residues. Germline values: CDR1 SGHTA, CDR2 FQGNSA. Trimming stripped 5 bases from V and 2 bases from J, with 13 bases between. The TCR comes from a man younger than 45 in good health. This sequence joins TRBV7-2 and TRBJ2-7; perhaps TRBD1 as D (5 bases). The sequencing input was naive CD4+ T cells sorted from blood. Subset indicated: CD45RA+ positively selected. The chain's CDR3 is CASSRETAAYEQYF. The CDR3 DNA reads TGTGCCAGCAGCCGCGAGACAGCTGCCTACGAGCAGTACTTC.